The 14 T cell receptor beta chains listed next were all sequenced from one sample in a study of T-cell reconstitution after alpha-beta-depleted transplantation in children. During its preparation, the TCRbeta library received unique molecular identifiers. TCRdb processed the PCR reads anew with MiXCR; each CDR3 protein has one entry. Among 250,000 to 300,000 distinct CDR3 sequences listed, 11% were seen once. This specimen was peripheral blood, taken 180 days after TCRalphabeta/CD19-depleted stem cell transplant. These receptors all come from a male patient under 10 years old who had a stem cell transplant for chronic granulomatous disease, so the T cells may come from the graft donor.

Remarks on this clonotype: A read error is possible here, since a much larger clone lies one base away. The chain combines TRBV7-8 with TRBJ2-3; TRBD2 aligns across 7 bases. Looked up from germline, CDR1 is SGHVS and CDR2 is FQNEAQ. CDR3 length: 15 amino acids. V shed 5 bases and J 1 base; nucleotides not matched to a gene: 6. This CDR3 reads CASSARLARTDTQYF. As DNA, the CDR3 is TGTGCCAGCAGCGCAAGACTAGCACGCACAGATACGCAGTATTTT.

This clonotype was seen at least ten times. The CDR3 region has the DNA TGCGCCAGCAGTGCCAGCGGGAGGGCCAGTGAGCAGTTCTTC. Its translation is CASSASGRASEQFF. The chain is built from TRBV10-1 and TRBJ2-1, with TRBD2 matching 10 bases. CDR3 length: 14 residues. V trimming: 4 bases; J trimming: 9 bases; junction bases outside the gene matches: 6. Germline V CDR1 and CDR2: WNHNN, SYGVQD (reference sequence).

This clonotype was observed at least ten times. This sequence joins TRBV5-1 and TRBJ2-1, with D possibly TRBD1 on 6 matching bases. Trimming removed 4 bases at V and 3 bases at J, with 17 bases between. Germline V gene data show CDR1 as SGHRS and CDR2 as YFSETQ. This CDR3 contains 16 residues. The DNA of the CDR3 is TGCGCCAGCAGCCCGACAGGAGCCCACTTCTACAATGAGCAGTTCTTC. This sequence encodes CASSPTGAHFYNEQFF.

This clonotype was picked up many times. The gene calls are TRBV28 and TRBJ1-1; 7 bases align to TRBD1. Germline values: CDR1 MDHEN, CDR2 SYDVKM. The CDR3 has 14 amino acids. With V trimmed by 2 bases and J by 7 bases, 7 bases remained unmatched. The CDR3 DNA follows: TGTGCCAGCAGTTTACGGGGGACAGTCTATGAAGCTTTCTTT. It is translated as CASSLRGTVYEAFF.

This clonotype has a count of ten or more. The rearrangement links TRBV20-1 to TRBJ2-7; D tentatively fits TRBD1 or TRBD2 (5 bases each). Germline lookup yields CDR1 DFQATT and CDR2 SNEGSKA (reference sequence). V was trimmed by 3 bases and J by 3 bases, leaving 18 bases between them. The CDR3 consists of 15 residues. The CDR3 DNA follows: TGCAGTGCTAGTTTGGGGACGTCTAATTTCTACGAGCAGTACTTC. This gives the protein CSASLGTSNFYEQYF.

This clonotype was counted at least ten times. The chain joins TRBV28 to TRBJ2-4, with D unresolved. V gave up 10 bases and J gave up 1 base, with 8 bases separating them. The CDR3 has 12 residues. CDR1 MDHEN and CDR2 SYDVKM come from the germline V gene. CDR3: CATVGAKNIQYF. The CDR3 nucleotides read TGTGCCACCGTTGGGGCCAAAAACATTCAGTACTTC.

The table lists this clonotype with many counts. CDR3 sequence (DNA): TGCGCCAGCCGCCCTAGCAGCCAAGAGACCCAGTACTTC. Its protein is CASRPSSQETQYF. The J gene is TRBJ2-5, the V gene TRBV5-1; tentative D call: TRBD2 (5 bases). V gave up 7 bases and J gave up 1 base, with 11 bases separating them. CDR1 SGHRS and CDR2 YFSETQ come from the germline V gene. There are 13 residues in the CDR3.

The table lists this clonotype with many counts. The chain joins TRBV7-3 to TRBJ2-5, with a weak D call TRBD2 (6 bases). The germline V and J ends were trimmed by 2 bases and 2 bases, with 9 bases remaining between them. The germline V gene encodes CDR1 SGHTA and CDR2 FQGTGA. CDR3 length: 14 amino acids. This CDR3 reads CASSLDGGQETQYF. In nucleotides, the CDR3 is TGTGCCAGCAGCTTAGATGGGGGGCAAGAGACCCAGTACTTC.

This clonotype was seen many times. The chain has TRBV15 and TRBJ2-1; TRBD2 might be the D (6 bases). V gave up 1 base and J gave up 1 base, with 8 bases separating them. The CDR3 spans 15 residues. Germline values: CDR1 LNHNV, CDR2 YYDKDF (reference sequence). The CDR3 DNA sequence: TGTGCCACCAGCAGAGCGGGGGATTCCTACAATGAGCAGTTCTTC. Its translation: CATSRAGDSYNEQFF.

Ten or more counts support this clonotype. The CDR3 protein is CASSLVAENSYEQYF. The CDR3 DNA reads as TGTGCCAGCAGCTTAGTAGCGGAAAACTCCTACGAGCAGTACTTC. The J gene is TRBJ2-7, the V gene TRBV7-2, with TRBD2 as a possible D gene (6 bases). Germline CDR1 SGHTA, CDR2 FQGNSA. The ends were cut back, 1 base at V and 0 bases at J, with 10 bases in the middle. CDR3 length: 15 amino acids.

This clonotype was picked up many times. The rearrangement links TRBV5-1 to TRBJ1-3, with a possible D match to TRBD1 (5 bases). The V end was cut by 4 bases, the J end by 2 bases, with 13 bases between. CDR1 and CDR2 from the germline V gene are SGHRS and YFSETQ. CDR3 length: 15 amino acids. The CDR3 loop reads CASSPSGSAGNTIYF. For the CDR3, the DNA is TGCGCCAGCAGCCCTTCAGGGTCGGCTGGAAACACCATATATTTT.

The sample holds many counts of this clonotype. The chain is built from TRBV12-3 or TRBV12-4 and TRBJ2-5; D is possibly TRBD1 (6 bases). Deletions cut 6 bases from V and 0 bases from J, with 11 bases between. The CDR3 has 14 residues. The CDR3 nucleotides read TGTGCCAGCAGCCGCCAGGGGTACCAAGAGACCCAGTACTTC. Its translation is CASSRQGYQETQYF.

This clonotype appeared many times. The CDR3 nucleotides are TGTGCCAGCAGCTTTAGACTAGCTGGAGATACGCAGTATTTT. This gives the protein CASSFRLAGDTQYF. V and J are TRBV7-2 and TRBJ2-3; 7 bases map to TRBD2. The CDR3 runs 14 residues. CDR1 is SGHTA, CDR2 FQGNSA, per germline. After removal of 3 bases from V and 5 bases from J, the junction contained 5 bases not matched to a gene.

This clonotype occurred many times. V gene TRBV11-2 combines with J gene TRBJ2-1; 12 bases match TRBD2. From germline, CDR1 is SGHAT and CDR2 FQNNGV. The CDR3 consists of 16 residues. The junction had 5 bases not matched to a gene; V was cut back by 3 bases and J by 5 bases. The DNA of the CDR3 is TGTGCCAGCAGCTTTTCGACTAGCGGGGGCAACAATGAGCAGTTCTTC. As protein: CASSFSTSGGNNEQFF. The full variable domain, in which reference TRBV11-2 and TRBJ2-1 provide the parts outside the CDR3, is EAGVAQSPRYKIIEKRQSVAFWCNPISGHATLYWYQQILGQGPKLLIQFQNNGVVDDSQLPKDRFSAERLKGVDSTLKIQPAKLEDSAVYLCASSFSTSGGNNEQFFGPGTRLTVL.